This T cell receptor beta chain appears in the sequencing data of a study of CXCR3-negative and CXCR3-positive naive CD8 T cells. Study outcomes and limitations: Naive cells, whether CXCR3-negative or CXCR3-positive, had similar TRBV-TRBJ usage, while memory cells differed. Relative to CXCR3-negative naive cells, CXCR3-positive naive cells had more hydrophobic TRB CDR3s.

Note on this clonotype: Antigen: not known.

The germline CDR1 and CDR2 sequences are SEHNR and FQNEAQ (reference sequence). CDR3 length: 12 residues. Researchers prepared the TRB cDNA libraries using 5' RACE with UMI labels. TCRdb reworked the 5' RACE reads into one entry per CDR3 protein, no DNA. The repertoire table contains some 67,000 distinct CDR3 sequences. The genes are TRBV7-9 and TRBJ1-1; the D call of TRBD1 rests on TCRdb alone, since no DNA is present to check it. This receptor was obtained from a human donor in good health. Some clones in this sample may be carry-over from other donors' samples. The sequencing input was naive CXCR3- CD8+ T cells from blood. As to subset: CD45RO-CCR7+CD27+CD95- naive CD8+ T cells lacking CXCR3 (TNR3-). The CDR3 loop reads CASSLEGIEAFF.